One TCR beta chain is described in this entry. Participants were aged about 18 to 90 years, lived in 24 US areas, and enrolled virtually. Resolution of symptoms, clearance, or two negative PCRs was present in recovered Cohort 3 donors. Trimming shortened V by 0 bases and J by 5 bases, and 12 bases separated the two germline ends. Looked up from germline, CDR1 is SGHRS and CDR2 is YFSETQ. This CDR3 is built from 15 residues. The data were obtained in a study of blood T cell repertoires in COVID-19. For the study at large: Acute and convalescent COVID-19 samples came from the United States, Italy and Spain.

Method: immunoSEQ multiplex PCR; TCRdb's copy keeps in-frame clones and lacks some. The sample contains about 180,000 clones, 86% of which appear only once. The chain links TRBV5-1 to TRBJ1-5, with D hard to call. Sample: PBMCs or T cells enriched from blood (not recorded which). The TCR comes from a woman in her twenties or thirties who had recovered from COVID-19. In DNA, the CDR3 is TGCGCCAGCAGCTTGGGGCAGGAACCGCATCAGCCCCAGCATTTT. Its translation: CASSLGQEPHQPQHF.